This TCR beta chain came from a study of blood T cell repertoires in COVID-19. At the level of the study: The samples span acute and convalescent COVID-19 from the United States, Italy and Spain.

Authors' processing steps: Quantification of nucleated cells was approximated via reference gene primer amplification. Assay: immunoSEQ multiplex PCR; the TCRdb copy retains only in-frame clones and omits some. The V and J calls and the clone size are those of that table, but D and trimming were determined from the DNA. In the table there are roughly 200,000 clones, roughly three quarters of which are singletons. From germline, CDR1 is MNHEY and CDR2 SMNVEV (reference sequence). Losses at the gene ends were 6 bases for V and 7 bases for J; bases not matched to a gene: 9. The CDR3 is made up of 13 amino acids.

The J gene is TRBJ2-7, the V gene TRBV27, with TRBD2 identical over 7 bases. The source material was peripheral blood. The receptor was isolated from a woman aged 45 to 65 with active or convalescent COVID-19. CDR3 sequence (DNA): TGTGCCAGCAGCCGCACTAGCGTAGGGGAGCAGTACTTC. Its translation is CASSRTSVGEQYF.